The TCR beta chain under discussion was sequenced for a study of human T cells and chemical hapten exposure. Study-level background: Chiefly women, the patients showed alopecia areata, totalis or universalis.

This clonotype has more than one count but fewer than ten. Its antigen is unknown. This sample's time point: patch test 2, 6 weeks after DPC sensitization. Treatment noted: therapeutic diphenylcyclopropenone sensitization with weekly scalp DPC. Prior to each patch test being applied, blood was drawn. Each CDR3 protein is one row after TCRdb ran MiXCR on the RACE reads. The sample lists 350,000 to 400,000 distinct CDR3 sequences, about 6% occurring once. Study-level findings and limits: With regard to DPC sensitization, TCRs above 1 in 1000 frequency did not change.

The source material was whole blood, sampled in connection with sensitization to the hapten diphenylcyclopropenone (DPC). This TCR came from a young woman with alopecia areata. Some clones in this sample may be carry-over from other donors' samples.

The CDR3 DNA reads as TGCGCCAGCAGCCAAGACGGGGGGCTTGGACGGGAGAACAATGAGCAGTTCTTC. As protein: CASSQDGGLGRENNEQFF. The chain combines TRBV4-1 with TRBJ2-1, with D maybe TRBD2 (7 bases). Germline values: CDR1 MGHRA, CDR2 YSYEKL. This CDR3 comprises 18 residues. The V and J ends lost 0 bases and 5 bases respectively, with 20 bases between them.